This entry concerns a single T cell receptor beta chain. What it binds is unknown. Three pembrolizumab responders had their TCRs sequenced. This entry is derived from a study of PD-1 blockade in mismatch repair-deficient tumors. Overall study results and limits: Rapid post-treatment expansion, then contraction, generally preceding radiologic response, marked tumor-resident clones.

This table comes from immunoSEQ multiplex PCR, and its TCRdb copy is limited to in-frame clones, with some not included. The table has about 68,000 clones, around 73% seen once. The CDR3 is 15 amino acids. Trimming cost V 0 bases and J 4 bases, with 12 bases left between them. Germline V lookup: CDR1 SGHVS, CDR2 FQNEAQ. This TCR came from an adult with mismatch repair-deficient cancer. The chain couples TRBV7-8 to TRBJ2-5; D gene unclear. This specimen was peripheral blood, taken 2 weeks after starting pembrolizumab. CDR3 residues: CASSLASSPRETQYF. CDR3 sequence (DNA): TGTGCCAGCAGCTTAGCGTCCTCCCCCAGAGAGACCCAGTACTTC.